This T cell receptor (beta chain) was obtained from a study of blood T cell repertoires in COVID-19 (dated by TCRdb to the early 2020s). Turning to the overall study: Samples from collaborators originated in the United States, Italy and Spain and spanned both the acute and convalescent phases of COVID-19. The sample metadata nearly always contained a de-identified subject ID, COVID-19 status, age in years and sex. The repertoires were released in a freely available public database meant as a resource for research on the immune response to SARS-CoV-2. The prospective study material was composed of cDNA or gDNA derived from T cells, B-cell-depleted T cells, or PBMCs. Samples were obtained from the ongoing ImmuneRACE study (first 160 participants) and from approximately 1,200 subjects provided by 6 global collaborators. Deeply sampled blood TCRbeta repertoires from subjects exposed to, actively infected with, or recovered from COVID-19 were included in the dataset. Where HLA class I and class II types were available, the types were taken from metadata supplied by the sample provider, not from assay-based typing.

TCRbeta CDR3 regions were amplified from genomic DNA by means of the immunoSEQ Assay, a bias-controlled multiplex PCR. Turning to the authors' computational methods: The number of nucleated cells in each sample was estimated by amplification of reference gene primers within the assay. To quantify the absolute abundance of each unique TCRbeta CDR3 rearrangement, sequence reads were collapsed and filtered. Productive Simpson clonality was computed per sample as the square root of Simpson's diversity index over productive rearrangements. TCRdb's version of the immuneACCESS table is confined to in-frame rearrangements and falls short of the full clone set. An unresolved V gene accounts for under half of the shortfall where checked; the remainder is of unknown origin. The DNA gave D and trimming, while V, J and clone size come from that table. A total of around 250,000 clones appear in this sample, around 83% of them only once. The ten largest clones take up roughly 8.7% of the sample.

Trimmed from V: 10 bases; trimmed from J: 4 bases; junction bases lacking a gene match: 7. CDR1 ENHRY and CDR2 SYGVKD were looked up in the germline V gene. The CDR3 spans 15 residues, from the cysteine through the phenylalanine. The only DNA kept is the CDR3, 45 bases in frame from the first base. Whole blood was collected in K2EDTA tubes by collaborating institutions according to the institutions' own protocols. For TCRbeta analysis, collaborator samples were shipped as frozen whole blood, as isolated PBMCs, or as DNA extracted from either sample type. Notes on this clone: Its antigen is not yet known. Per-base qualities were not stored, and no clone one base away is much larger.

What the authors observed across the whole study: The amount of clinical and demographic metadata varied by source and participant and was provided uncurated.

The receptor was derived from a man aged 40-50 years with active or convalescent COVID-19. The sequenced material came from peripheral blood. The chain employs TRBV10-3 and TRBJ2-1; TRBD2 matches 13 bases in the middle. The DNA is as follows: TGTGCCAGCGCTACTAGCGGGGGGGTGTACAATGAGCAGTTCTTC. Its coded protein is CASATSGGVYNEQFF.